The rows below give T cell receptor beta chains drawn from one sample of a study of beta chain features in type 1 diabetes. Profiled with immunoSEQ multiplex PCR; TCRdb holds only in-frame clones, not every one. This sample has about 370,000 clones; 9.5% to 10% occur once, and the top ten carry about 0.6%. The material sequenced was central memory CD4+ T cells from blood. The receptors shown here come from a young man with type 1 diabetes. The CDR3 runs from the conserved cysteine through the conserved F or W. The order of the fields is J gene, clone size, D gene, V gene, CDR3 DNA, CDR3 protein. The D gene is left open where the match is weak. The listing skips clone size in some rows; elsewhere it reads once, few, many or a size class.

TRBJ2-3	-	TRBD2	TRBV5-6	TGTGCCAGCAGCCTAGCGGGAGGGCCCTCAGATACGCAGTATTTT	CASSLAGGPSDTQYF
TRBJ1-3	few	TRBD1	TRBV18	TGTGCCAGCTCACCCGGGACAGGGCACTCTGGAAACACCATATATTTT	CASSPGTGHSGNTIYF
TRBJ2-1	few	-	TRBV29-1	TGCAGCGTTCGACTACTGACCTACAATGAGCAGTTCTTC	CSVRLLTYNEQFF
TRBJ2-2	few	TRBD1	TRBV6-5	TGTGCCAGCAGTCGACAGGGCGCGAACACCGGGGAGCTGTTTTTT	CASSRQGANTGELFF
TRBJ2-1	few	TRBD2	TRBV28	TGTGCCAGCAGTGCGTCGGGACTAGCGGGAAATGAGCAGTTCTTC	CASSASGLAGNEQFF
TRBJ1-4	-	-	TRBV19	TGTGCCAGTAGTCCGGATGAAAAACTGTTTTTT	CASSPDEKLFF
TRBJ1-5	few	-	TRBV7-2	TGTGCCAGCAGCTTATTAGGGGAGGGCAATCAGCCCCAGCATTTT	CASSLLGEGNQPQHF
TRBJ2-7	-	TRBD1	TRBV10-3	TGTGCCATCGGTGGACAGGGGGGAACCTACGAGCAGTACTTC	CAIGGQGGTYEQYF
TRBJ2-1	-	-	TRBV7-2	TGTGCCAGCAGCCCCGGAGGATCCTACAATGAGCAGTTCTTC	CASSPGGSYNEQFF
TRBJ1-1	many	TRBD1	TRBV28	TGTGCCAGCAGTTCTGGACAGGGGGCTGAAGCTTTCTTT	CASSSGQGAEAFF
TRBJ1-1	-	TRBD1	TRBV5-4	TGTGCCAGCAGCTCCACTACCCAGGGACAGGGTGCTTTCTTT	CASSSTTQGQGAFF
TRBJ2-1	many	-	TRBV7-9	TGTGCCAGCAGCTTAGGCCCAGGGCTTAGCGCGGATGAGCAGTTCTTC	CASSLGPGLSADEQFF
TRBJ2-3	few	-	TRBV4-3	TGCGCCAGCAGCCAAGATCCCAGAACAGATACGCAGTATTTT	CASSQDPRTDTQYF
TRBJ2-7	-	TRBD2	TRBV5-1	TGCGCCAGCAGTAATAGCGGGAAGACCTACGAGCAGTACTTC	CASSNSGKTYEQYF
TRBJ2-3	once	TRBD1	TRBV28	TGTGCCAGCAGTCAGACAGGGGTGGGAACAGATACGCAGTATTTT	CASSQTGVGTDTQYF
TRBJ2-7	-	-	TRBV28	TGTGCCAGCAGTTTATCTCGCGAGCAGTACTTC	CASSLSREQYF
TRBJ2-7	-	-	TRBV7-9	TGTGCCAGCAGCCCCGCCGGCGTCTCCTACGAGCAGTACTTC	CASSPAGVSYEQYF
TRBJ1-4	many	TRBD1	TRBV2	TGTGCCAGCAGCGGAACAGGGGGCGCGGGCGAAAAACTGTTTTTT	CASSGTGGAGEKLFF
TRBJ2-7	many	TRBD1	TRBV28	TGTGCCAGTTCGACAGGGGCGACCTACGAGCAGTACTTC	CASSTGATYEQYF
TRBJ1-3	-	TRBD1	TRBV6-5	TGTGCCATCAGCCTCGGGACAGGGATAGGAAACACCATATATTTT	CAISLGTGIGNTIYF
TRBJ2-5	-	-	TRBV9	TGTGCCAGCAGCGTAGGACCCCAGCCCCAAGAGACCCAGTACTTC	CASSVGPQPQETQYF
TRBJ1-4	-	-	TRBV5-4	TGTGCCAGCAGCCATGGGACACCCGAAAAACTGTTTTTT	CASSHGTPEKLFF